This entry is about one TCR beta chain. These data belong to a study of blood T cell repertoires in COVID-19. Overall study context: The samples span acute and convalescent COVID-19 from the United States, Italy and Spain. Sources were T cells, B-cell-depleted T cells, or PBMCs; the material itself was cDNA or gDNA.

In the original processing: Scientists estimated how many nucleated cells there were by amplifying reference gene primers. Assay: immunoSEQ multiplex PCR; the TCRdb copy retains only in-frame clones and omits some. The D gene and trimming were derived from the DNA, and the V and J assignments and clone size from that table. The data contain about 260,000 clones, roughly 86% of them singletons. This CDR3 has 13 amino acids. CDR1 ENHRY and CDR2 SYGVKD come from the germline V gene. Trimming took 10 bases from V and 4 from J; bases not matched to a gene: 9. V gene TRBV10-3 combines with J gene TRBJ2-7; 8 nucleotides align to TRBD2. The TCR was taken from a human donor in a cohort sampled during active COVID-19. Material: peripheral blood. The CDR3 is CATEVREGYEQYF. The CDR3 DNA sequence: TGTGCCACAGAAGTTCGGGAGGGGTACGAGCAGTACTTC.